This T cell receptor (beta chain) was sequenced in a study of prognosis after radiotherapy for stage I lung cancer. General study findings and limits: In patients with versus without metastases, TRBV and TRBJ gene usage reportedly differed.

The TCR beta CDR3 region was amplified from genomic DNA, with two rounds of multiplex PCR being used for the amplification. Primers specific to each TRBV and TRBJ gene drove first-round PCR. MiXCR, run by TCRdb on the multiplex PCR reads, gives a single entry per CDR3 protein. Of some 34,000 distinct CDR3 sequences listed, 32% are singletons. Regarding this clonotype: Its antigen is as yet unknown. The junction departs from germline at one end; a sequencing error may be responsible.

The receptor comes from a donor older than 45 with non-small cell lung cancer. The input for sequencing was PBMCs, taken before or after stereotactic body radiation therapy (not recorded which).

CDR3: CATSRVDAVAGNTIYF. The CDR3, as DNA: TGTGCCACCAGCAGAGTCGACGCAGTGGCTGGTAACACCATATATTTT. The J gene is TRBJ1-3, the V gene TRBV15, with D uncertain. The length of the CDR3 is 16 residues. CDR1 and CDR2 from the germline V gene are LNHNV and YYDKDF (reference sequence).